These 32 T cell receptor beta chains came from one sample sequenced in a study of cytomegalovirus exposure and HLA in healthy donors. The PCR contained 60 Vbeta and 13 Jbeta primers. Profiled with immunoSEQ multiplex PCR; TCRdb holds only in-frame clones, not every one. This table holds 170,000 or so clones, approximately 86% found once. Material: PBMCs. The receptors were gathered from a woman aged 18-29 years in good health and CMV-seronegative.

The chain employs TRBV5-1 and TRBJ1-1; D ambiguous. V was shortened by 2 bases and J by 1 base, with 6 bases between the two germline ends. The germline V gene encodes CDR1 SGHRS and CDR2 YFSETQ. The CDR3 is 13 residues long. The CDR3 protein is CASSFTENTEAFF. The CDR3 nucleotides read TGCGCCAGCAGCTTTACAGAGAACACTGAAGCTTTCTTT.

J is TRBJ1-1 and V is TRBV5-4; the D gene is possibly TRBD1 (6 bases). CDR1 and CDR2 from the germline V gene are SGHNT and YYREEE (reference sequence). The CDR3 loop spans 14 amino acids. Between the trimmed V and J ends, which lost 4 bases and 4 bases, there was a span of 14 bases. Here the CDR3 reads CASSGGLGGTEAFF. In DNA, the CDR3 is TGTGCCAGCAGCGGAGGATTAGGGGGCACTGAAGCTTTCTTT.

This chain connects TRBV5-1 to TRBJ2-5; tentatively, D is TRBD1 (6 bases). The CDR3 has 14 amino acids. V was shortened by 3 bases and J by 1 base, with 10 bases between the two germline ends. Germline CDR1 SGHRS, CDR2 YFSETQ. The CDR3 DNA follows: TGCGCCAGCAGCTACGACAGGTCCCAAGAGACCCAGTACTTC. This sequence encodes CASSYDRSQETQYF.

The count of this clone is one. The rearrangement uses TRBV28 and TRBJ2-1; weak D call: TRBD2 (6 bases). This CDR3 region has 12 residues. The ends were cut back, 8 bases at V and 4 bases at J, with 9 bases in the middle. The V gene's germline CDR1 is MDHEN and CDR2 SYDVKM. DNA of the CDR3: TGTGCCAGCCTGGGACTTTACAATGAGCAGTTCTTC. Translating it yields CASLGLYNEQFF.

The DNA of the CDR3 is TGCGCCAGCAGCCCCGATGCTAGCGCGGGCACAGATACGCAGTATTTT. Translated: CASSPDASAGTDTQYF. The chain uses TRBV4-1 and TRBJ2-3; the D gene is possibly TRBD2 (6 bases). V was shortened by 4 bases and J by 1 base, with 15 bases between the two germline ends. CDR1 and CDR2 (germline): MGHRA, YSYEKL. There are 16 residues in the CDR3.

The V and J genes are TRBV13 and TRBJ2-2; TRBD2 aligns across 10 bases. The CDR3 totals 16 residues. V shed 6 bases, J shed 1 base, and the junction held 5 bases outside the gene matches. Germline values: CDR1 PRHDT, CDR2 FYEKMQ (reference sequence). Here the CDR3 reads CASSPGLAENTGELFF. The DNA for the CDR3 is TGTGCCAGCAGTCCCGGACTAGCGGAGAACACCGGGGAGCTGTTTTTT.

CDR3 nucleotides: TGTGCCAGCAGCGCTGACAGGCGAGCTTTCTTT. Translating gives CASSADRRAFF. The chain links TRBV6-6 to TRBJ1-1, with a weak D call TRBD1 (6 bases). With 6 bases removed from V and 10 bases from J, the gap between germline ends came to 12 bases. Looked up from germline, CDR1 is MNHNY and CDR2 is SVGAGI (reference sequence). The CDR3 length is 11 residues.

This clone was recorded only once. The CDR3 DNA follows: TGTGCCAGCTCACCAAGGGGACAGGGTGTAAAGGAGACCCAGTACTTC. Protein product: CASSPRGQGVKETQYF. V usage is TRBV18 and J usage is TRBJ2-5; the match to TRBD1 covers 9 bases. Germline V gene sequence: CDR1 KGHSH, CDR2 LQKENI. This CDR3 is built from 16 residues. The junction had 9 bases not matched to a gene; V was cut back by 2 bases and J by 5 bases.

V and J are TRBV6-1 and TRBJ2-1; TRBD2 might be the D (6 bases). Between the trimmed V and J ends, which lost 3 bases and 0 bases, there was a span of 15 bases. CDR1 is MNHNS and CDR2 is SASEGT in the germline V gene. This CDR3 has 17 amino acids. The CDR3 here is CASSDEKTRSSYNEQFF. The CDR3 DNA sequence: TGTGCCAGCAGTGACGAAAAGACTAGGAGCTCCTACAATGAGCAGTTCTTC.

The J gene is TRBJ1-2, the V gene TRBV7-9; D might be TRBD1 (6 bases). V was pared by 4 bases and J by 4 bases, with 22 bases between. Per the germline V gene, CDR1 is SEHNR and CDR2 is FQNEAQ (reference sequence). The CDR3 is 17 residues long. The CDR3 loop is CASSSPIGQNYRYGYTF. The CDR3 coding sequence is TGTGCCAGCAGCTCCCCTATCGGACAGAATTACCGCTATGGCTACACCTTC.

The V call is TRBV9, the J call TRBJ2-7; possible D gene TRBD2, 7 bases. V was shortened by 0 bases and J by 5 bases, with 15 bases between the two germline ends. The CDR3 has 15 amino acids. Germline V gene sequence: CDR1 SGDLS, CDR2 YYNGEE. The CDR3 loop reads CASSVDGGGGNEQYF. In DNA, the CDR3 is TGTGCCAGCAGCGTAGATGGAGGGGGGGGGAACGAGCAGTACTTC.

The chain is built from TRBV19 and TRBJ1-6; D is undetermined. Germline CDR1 reads LNHDA; CDR2 reads SQIVND (reference sequence). There are 12 residues in the CDR3. Trimming shortened V by 7 bases and J by 5 bases, and 6 bases separated the two germline ends. CDR3 amino acids: CASTGNNSPLHF. DNA for the CDR3: TGTGCCAGTACCGGGAATAATTCACCCCTCCACTTT.

The chain joins TRBV5-1 to TRBJ2-3; weak D call: TRBD2 (5 bases). Germline CDR1 and CDR2: SGHRS and YFSETQ. Between the trimmed V and J ends, which lost 3 bases and 0 bases, there was a span of 14 bases. The CDR3 covers 16 residues. The CDR3 nucleotides read TGCGCCAGCAGCTCCGTCGGGGTGCTTAGCACAGATACGCAGTATTTT. This gives the protein CASSSVGVLSTDTQYF.

The chain is built from TRBV10-3 and TRBJ1-1, with 7 bases lining up with TRBD1. The V segment lost 11 bases and the J segment 0 bases; nucleotides outside the gene matches: 18. The V gene's germline CDR1 is ENHRY and CDR2 SYGVKD. The CDR3 is 17 residues long. The chain's CDR3 is CAVAPRTEGAMNTEAFF. CDR3 in DNA: TGTGCCGTCGCACCCCGCACCGAGGGGGCCATGAACACTGAAGCTTTCTTT.

This clone was seen once. The V and J genes are TRBV5-6 and TRBJ1-2, with D possibly matching TRBD1 (6 bases). Per the germline V gene, CDR1 is SGHDT and CDR2 is YYEEEE. With 4 bases removed from V and 4 bases from J, the gap between germline ends came to 20 bases. The CDR3 has 16 residues. The CDR3, as DNA: TGTGCCAGCAGCGAAAACCCCGGGACAAGTATCTATGGCTACACCTTC. Its translation is CASSENPGTSIYGYTF. Variable domain in full (rest from reference TRBV5-6 and TRBJ1-2): DAGVTQSPTHLIKTRGQQVTLRCSPKSGHDTVSWYQQALGQGPQFIFQYYEEEERQRGNFPDRFSGHQFPNYSSELNVNALLLGDSALYLCASSENPGTSIYGYTFGSGTRLTVV.

The chain couples TRBV5-6 to TRBJ2-1; TRBD2 might be the D (6 bases). Trimming stripped 3 bases from V and 8 bases from J, with 6 bases between. The CDR3 sequence is 11 residues long. The V gene's germline CDR1 is SGHDT and CDR2 YYEEEE. CDR3 sequence: CASSSGDEQFF. CDR3 bases: TGTGCCAGCAGCTCGGGGGATGAGCAGTTCTTC.

V and J are TRBV5-1 and TRBJ2-1; TRBD2 matches at 9 bases. In germline, CDR1 is SGHRS, CDR2 YFSETQ. Germline trimming cut 4 bases from V and 8 bases from J; bases unmatched to any gene: 7. CDR3 size: 14 residues. The CDR3, as DNA: TGCGCCAGCAGCCTTCCTAGCGGGATAGATGAGCAGTTCTTC. Translating it yields CASSLPSGIDEQFF.

The V call is TRBV6-4, the J call TRBJ1-2; 7 nucleotides line up with TRBD1. V lost 7 bases and J lost 8; bases outside the gene matches: 25. Germline lookup yields CDR1 MRHNA and CDR2 SNTAGT. The CDR3 runs 18 residues. The CDR3 region has the DNA TGTGCCAGCACTCCTAGGACGGGAGACAGGGCATGGACTGTGGGCTACACCTTC. Translated: CASTPRTGDRAWTVGYTF.

V and J are TRBV28 and TRBJ2-7, with no clear D. The CDR3 is made up of 15 amino acids. V was pared by 5 bases and J by 0 bases, with 14 bases between. Germline assignment: CDR1 MDHEN and CDR2 SYDVKM. CDR3 amino acids: CASSPVSEASYEQYF. For the CDR3, the DNA is TGTGCCAGCAGTCCGGTAAGTGAGGCCTCCTACGAGCAGTACTTC.

The rearrangement uses TRBV28 and TRBJ2-6; tentatively, D is TRBD2 (7 bases). This CDR3 is 16 amino acids long. V was pared by 2 bases and J by 4 bases, with 12 bases between. Per germline, CDR1 MDHEN and CDR2 SYDVKM. The CDR3 nucleotides read TGTGCCAGCAGTTTAGGGGGGGCGGCCGGGGCCAACGTCCTGACTTTC. This sequence encodes CASSLGGAAGANVLTF.

This clone is a singleton in its sample. The V gene is TRBV19, the J gene TRBJ2-3; possible D gene TRBD2, 6 bases. This CDR3 is 15 amino acids long. Germline lookup yields CDR1 LNHDA and CDR2 SQIVND (reference sequence). The V end was cut by 6 bases, the J end by 0 bases, with 13 bases between. The CDR3 spells CASREWGTSTDTQYF. CDR3 nucleotide sequence: TGTGCCAGTAGGGAATGGGGGACTAGCACAGATACGCAGTATTTT.

CDR3 sequence: CASSLMSGGDNEQFF. In nucleotides, the CDR3 is TGTGCCAGCAGCTTGATGAGCGGGGGGGACAATGAGCAGTTCTTC. V usage is TRBV5-4 and J usage is TRBJ2-1; 10 bases are shared with TRBD2. This CDR3 comprises 15 residues. With V trimmed by 1 base and J by 5 bases, 3 bases remained unmatched. Germline V gives CDR1 SGHNT, CDR2 YYREEE (reference sequence).

The chain has TRBV29-1 and TRBJ2-3, with TRBD2 identical over 12 bases. After removal of 6 bases from V and 4 bases from J, the junction contained 5 bases not matched to a gene. The CDR3 has 14 residues. CDR1 is SQVTM and CDR2 is ANQGSEA in the germline V gene. The CDR3 nucleotides read TGCAGCGTCCCGACTAGCGGGAGTTCAGATACGCAGTATTTT. It yields the protein CSVPTSGSSDTQYF.

This chain joins TRBV29-1 and TRBJ2-3; D not certain. This CDR3 region has 14 residues. The germline gives CDR1 SQVTM, CDR2 ANQGSEA. V lost 0 bases and J 1 base, leaving 8 bases between the germline ends. The CDR3 region is CSVEDPPGTDTQYF. Here the CDR3 DNA reads TGCAGCGTTGAAGATCCCCCCGGCACAGATACGCAGTATTTT.

The chain links TRBV19 to TRBJ1-6, with D possibly TRBD1 on 6 matching bases. The CDR3 length is 16 residues. Per the germline V gene, CDR1 is LNHDA and CDR2 is SQIVND (reference sequence). The germline V and J ends were trimmed by 6 bases and 7 bases, with 19 bases remaining between them. The CDR3 DNA reads TGTGCCAGTAGGGAGACGAAAGGGGGTTTCAATTCACCCCTCCACTTT. As protein: CASRETKGGFNSPLHF.

The chain joins TRBV11-3 to TRBJ2-1; 9 bases fit TRBD2. This CDR3 region has 15 residues. Germline values: CDR1 SGHNT, CDR2 YENEEA. The V gene end was trimmed by 0 bases and the J gene end by 9 bases; junction bases not matched to a gene: 6. CDR3 coding DNA: TGTGCCAGCAGCTTAGAAGTTAGCGGGAGAGGTGAGCAGTTCTTC. Encoded protein: CASSLEVSGRGEQFF.

This sequence joins TRBV10-3 and TRBJ2-1; D may be TRBD1 (5 bases). V was pared by 6 bases and J by 7 bases, with 13 bases between. This CDR3 comprises 13 residues. Germline loops: CDR1 ENHRY, CDR2 SYGVKD. DNA for the CDR3: TGTGCCATCAGAACCGACAGTCGGAATGAGCAGTTCTTC. This sequence encodes CAIRTDSRNEQFF.

The V gene is TRBV19, the J gene TRBJ1-1; possible D gene TRBD1, 6 bases. CDR3 size: 14 residues. Germline V gene sequence: CDR1 LNHDA, CDR2 SQIVND (reference sequence). V was clipped by 4 bases and J by 0 bases, with 9 bases between them. The CDR3 sequence: CASSNQGLNTEAFF. The CDR3 nucleotides are TGTGCCAGTAGTAATCAGGGGCTGAACACTGAAGCTTTCTTT.

The V and J genes are TRBV28 and TRBJ1-1, with 8 positions matching TRBD1. V dropped 4 bases and J dropped 5; count of bases not matched to a gene: 12. CDR1 is MDHEN and CDR2 is SYDVKM in the germline V gene. The CDR3 is 16 residues long. The CDR3 DNA is TGTGCCAGCAGTTACTATCCCGGGACAGGCGGGACTGAAGCTTTCTTT. Residues: CASSYYPGTGGTEAFF.

This clone has a handful of counts. This chain uses TRBV5-4 with TRBJ1-1; 7 bases are shared with TRBD1. Germline V lookup: CDR1 SGHNT, CDR2 YYREEE (reference sequence). With 0 bases clipped from V and 4 bases from J, the junction kept 6 bases outside the gene matches. CDR3 size: 15 residues. The CDR3 here is CASSLGQGSSTEAFF. For the CDR3, the DNA is TGTGCCAGCAGCTTGGGACAGGGATCAAGCACTGAAGCTTTCTTT.

This clone was counted a single time. The V and J genes are TRBV19 and TRBJ2-1; TRBD1 aligns across 10 bases. From germline, CDR1 is LNHDA and CDR2 SQIVND (reference sequence). V lost 3 bases, J lost 6 bases, and 5 bases stayed unmatched. CDR3 length: 15 amino acids. Written as DNA, the CDR3 is TGTGCCAGTAGTATTGGGACAGGGGTATTCAATGAGCAGTTCTTC. Protein product: CASSIGTGVFNEQFF. Based on the CDR3 plus reference TRBV19 and TRBJ2-1, the full variable domain is DGGITQSPKYLFRKEGQNVTLSCEQNLNHDAMYWYRQDPGQGLRLIYYSQIVNDFQKGDIAEGYSVSREKKESFPLTVTSAQKNPTAFYLCASSIGTGVFNEQFFGPGTRLTVL.

This rearrangement joins TRBV28 to TRBJ1-2; TRBD1 aligns across 8 bases. Germline assignment: CDR1 MDHEN and CDR2 SYDVKM. J was trimmed by 8 bases and V by 7 bases; bases with no gene match: 9. The CDR3 is made up of 13 amino acids. CDR3 DNA: TGTGCCAGCAACACAGGGGGGCCTAAGGGCTACACCTTC. It yields the protein CASNTGGPKGYTF.